This TCR beta chain was captured in a study of cytomegalovirus exposure and HLA in healthy donors. Study-level information: There were some 400 genotyped donors. Of these, 81% fell in the genetic ancestry cluster associated with self-reported Caucasian donors. The study's findings and limits: Apart from CMV serostatus, no immune exposure information was available. An analysis done earlier found most TCR beta V segments productive about 87% or about 30% of the time. Researchers reported in a later analysis that a missense DCLRE1C variant was tied to TCR beta V- and J-gene trimming.

The ends were cut back, 4 bases at V and 0 bases at J, with 15 bases in the middle. Germline V lookup: CDR1 SQVTM, CDR2 ANQGSEA. The CDR3 loop spans 15 amino acids. With respect to this clone: Its antigen remains unknown.

PCR was performed using 60 Vbeta and 13 Jbeta primers. Produced via immunoSEQ multiplex PCR; TCRdb's table is partial and in-frame only. The table includes 150,000 to 200,000 clones, 70% to 90% detected once. The clonotype was recovered from a woman between 18 and 29 years old in good health and CMV-seronegative. The chain uses TRBV29-1 and TRBJ1-1, with D perhaps matching TRBD1 (6 bases). Sequences were obtained from PBMCs. CDR3 coding DNA: TGCAGCGTTGGGGGGCCCCCAGGGATGAACACTGAAGCTTTCTTT. This gives the protein CSVGGPPGMNTEAFF. The full variable domain, in which reference TRBV29-1 and TRBJ1-1 provide the parts outside the CDR3, is SAVISQKPSRDICQRGTSLTIQCQVDSQVTMMFWYRQQPGQSLTLIATANQGSEATYESGFVIDKFPISRPNLTFSTLTVSNMSPEDSSIYLCSVGGPPGMNTEAFFGQGTRLTVV.